The clone carrying this T cell receptor (beta chain) appeared once. The data are from a study of blood T cell repertoires in COVID-19. V was clipped by 5 bases and J by 2 bases, with 13 bases between them. In germline, CDR1 is LGHDT, CDR2 YNNKEL (reference sequence). This CDR3 is built from 14 residues. The repertoire was sequenced with immunoSEQ multiplex PCR; TCRdb's copy has only in-frame clones and lacks some. The table records 250,000 to 350,000 clones, 90% of them present only once. Seattle patient enrollment occurred during active infection, with longitudinal follow-up thereafter. The genes are TRBV3-1 (or the pseudogene TRBV3-2) and TRBJ2-7, with D possibly being TRBD1 (5 bases). Sequencing was done on a sample of peripheral blood. The clonotype was recovered from a woman aged 25 to 39 with COVID-19, enrolled during active disease. The CDR3 is CASSASGLPYEQYF. The CDR3 DNA is TGTGCCAGCAGCGCCTCAGGGCTTCCCTACGAGCAGTACTTC.